This T cell receptor beta chain was observed in a study of siplizumab effects on memory and regulatory T cells. Study-level points and caveats: The naive T cell population seemed more diverse than memory cells and seemed a major contributor to the alloresponse. Of the alloreactive clones, only a minor fraction mapped to unstimulated subsets.

Comments on this clone: The target antigen is unknown.

Libraries were prepared by immunoSEQ multiplex PCR; TCRdb keeps only in-frame clonotypes and omits some of them. This table has 70,000 to 90,000 clones, around 90% appearing once. V was trimmed by 5 bases and J by 6 bases, leaving 13 bases between them. The CDR3 covers 14 residues. Germline values: CDR1 MNHEY, CDR2 SVGAGI. This chain links TRBV6-5 with TRBJ1-4; unclear D gene. The receptor was isolated from a human donor in good health. The sample was CD4+ T cells sorted from blood. CDR3 region: CASSPRAMYEKLFF. CDR3 bases: TGTGCCAGCAGTCCCCGGGCCATGTATGAAAAACTGTTTTTT.